The following is a TCR beta chain sequence with its context. Its specificity is not known. Trimming took off 0 bases at V and 2 bases at J, with 10 bases between the two ends. CDR3 size: 15 residues. Germline V gene sequence: CDR1 SGHNT, CDR2 YYREEE (reference sequence). The PCR contained 60 Vbeta and 13 Jbeta primers. Method: immunoSEQ multiplex PCR; TCRdb's copy keeps in-frame clones and lacks some. Of 250,000 to 350,000 clones in the sample, about 80% were seen once. These data come from a study of cytomegalovirus exposure and HLA in healthy donors. Notes on the study in general: Cytomegalovirus status, reportedly, was diagnosed with high specificity and sensitivity by the classifier. Some V segments, including TRBV6-2 and TRBV6-3, were excluded as indistinguishable. Across donors, presence/absence analyses took sequencing depth to be roughly uniform. Association of a missense DCLRE1C variant with TCR beta V- and J-gene trimming was reported in a later analysis.

The rearrangement uses TRBV5-4 and TRBJ2-3; no clear D. This clonotype was sampled from a girl aged 2 to 9 in good health and CMV-seronegative. The sample was PBMCs. This CDR3 is CASSLEFSPTDTQYF. In nucleotides, the CDR3 is TGTGCCAGCAGCTTGGAGTTTAGCCCCACAGATACGCAGTATTTT.